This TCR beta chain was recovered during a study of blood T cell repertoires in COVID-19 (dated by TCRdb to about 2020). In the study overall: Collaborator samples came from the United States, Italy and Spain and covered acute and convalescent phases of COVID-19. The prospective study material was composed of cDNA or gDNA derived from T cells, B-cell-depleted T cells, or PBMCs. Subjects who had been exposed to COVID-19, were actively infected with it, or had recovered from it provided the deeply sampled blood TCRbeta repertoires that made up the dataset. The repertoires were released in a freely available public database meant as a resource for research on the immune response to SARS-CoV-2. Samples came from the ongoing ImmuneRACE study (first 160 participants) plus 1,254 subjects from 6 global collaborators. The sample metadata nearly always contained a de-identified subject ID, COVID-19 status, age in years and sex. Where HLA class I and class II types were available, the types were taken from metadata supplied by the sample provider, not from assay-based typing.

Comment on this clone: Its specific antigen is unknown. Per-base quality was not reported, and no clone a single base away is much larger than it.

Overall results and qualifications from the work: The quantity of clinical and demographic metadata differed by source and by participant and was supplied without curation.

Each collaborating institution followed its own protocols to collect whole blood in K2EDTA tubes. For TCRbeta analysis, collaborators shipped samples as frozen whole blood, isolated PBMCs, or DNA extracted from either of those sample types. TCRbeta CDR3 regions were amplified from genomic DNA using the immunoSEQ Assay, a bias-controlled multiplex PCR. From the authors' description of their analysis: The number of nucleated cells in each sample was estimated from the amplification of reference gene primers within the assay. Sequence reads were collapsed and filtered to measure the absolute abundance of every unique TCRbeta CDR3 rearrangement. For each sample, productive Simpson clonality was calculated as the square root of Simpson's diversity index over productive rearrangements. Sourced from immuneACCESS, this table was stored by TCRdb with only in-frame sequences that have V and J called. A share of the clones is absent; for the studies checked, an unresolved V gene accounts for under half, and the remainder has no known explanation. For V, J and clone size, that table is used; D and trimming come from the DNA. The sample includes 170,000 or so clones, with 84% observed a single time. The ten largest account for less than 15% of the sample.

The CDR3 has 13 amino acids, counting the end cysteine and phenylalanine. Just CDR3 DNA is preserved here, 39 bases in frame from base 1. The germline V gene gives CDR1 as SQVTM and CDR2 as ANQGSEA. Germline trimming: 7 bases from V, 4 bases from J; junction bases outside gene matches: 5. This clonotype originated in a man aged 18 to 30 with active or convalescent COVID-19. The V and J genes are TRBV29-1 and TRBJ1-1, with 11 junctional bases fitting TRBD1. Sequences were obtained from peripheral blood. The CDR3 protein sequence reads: CSASGTGGTEAFF. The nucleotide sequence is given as TGCAGCGCCTCCGGGACAGGGGGCACTGAAGCTTTCTTT. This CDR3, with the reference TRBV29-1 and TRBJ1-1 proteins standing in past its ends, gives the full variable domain SAVISQKPSRDICQRGTSLTIQCQVDSQVTMMFWYRQQPGQSLTLIATANQGSEATYESGFVIDKFPISRPNLTFSTLTVSNMSPEDSSIYLCSASGTGGTEAFFGQGTRLTVV.